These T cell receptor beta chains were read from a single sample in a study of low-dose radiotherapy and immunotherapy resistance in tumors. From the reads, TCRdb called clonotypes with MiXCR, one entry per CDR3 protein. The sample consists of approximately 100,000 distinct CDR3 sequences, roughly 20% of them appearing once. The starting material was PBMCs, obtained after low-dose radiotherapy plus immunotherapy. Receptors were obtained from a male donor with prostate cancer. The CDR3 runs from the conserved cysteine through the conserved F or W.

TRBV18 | CASSPESEANVLTF
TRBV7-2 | CASSLTGSGEQYF
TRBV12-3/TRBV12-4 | CASRKGRGAGEAFF
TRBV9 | CASSVTGTNTEAFF
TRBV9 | CASSVAATGNTIYF
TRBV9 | CASSTTHGLAASTDTQYF
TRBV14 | CASSQELGRGLSGYTF
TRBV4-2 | CASSQDQRGGPDTQYF
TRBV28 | CASKKGGGQPQHF
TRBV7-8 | CASSLSDDGNQPQHF
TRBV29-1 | CSVELAKFSYNEQFF
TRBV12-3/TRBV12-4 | CASSFRGAGYEQYF
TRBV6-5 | CASSNRGIGDEQYF
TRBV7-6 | CASSPVAGGRTDTQYF
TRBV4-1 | CASSLGADTGELFF
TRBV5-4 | CASSLGGGDETQYF
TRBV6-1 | CASSHGQVGVSPLHF
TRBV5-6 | CASSRDRDNMMNTEAFF
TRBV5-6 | CASSLDRGWSSYEQYF
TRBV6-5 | CASSRIQADTQYF
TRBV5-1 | CASSYINEQFF
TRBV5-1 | CASGSTGPFQETQYF
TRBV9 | CASSVGGAGTDTQYF
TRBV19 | CASSIQGAEEQYF
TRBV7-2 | CASSVGQGAFGNEQFF
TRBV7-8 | CASSARVPNTEAFF
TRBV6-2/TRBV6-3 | CAASRRLNIAISRDSNQPQHF
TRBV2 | CASSPGTRDTGELFF
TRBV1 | CTSSQVGKGMNTEAFF
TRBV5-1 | CASSSNAGPQETQYF
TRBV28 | CASSIGLADAQYF
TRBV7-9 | CASSSRNYGYTF
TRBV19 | CASSIGAGNTGELFF
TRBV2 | CASSGDREGNQPQHF
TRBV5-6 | CASSCETGPAGTYEQYF
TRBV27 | CASTRGTEAFF
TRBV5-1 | CASTAVAGIAYNEQFF
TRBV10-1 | CASDPCPRQETQYF
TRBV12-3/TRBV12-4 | CASSPPLDRVETQYF
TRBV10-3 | CAISVLGGDADTQYF
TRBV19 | CASSPNRGHDKNIQYF
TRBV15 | CATSSPGLAAYEQYF
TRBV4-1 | CASSQGTELSSYEQYF
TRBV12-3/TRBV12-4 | CASRGGGLPGNTIYF
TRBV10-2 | CASSEGPVGPQHF
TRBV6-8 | CASSSNFRADTQYF
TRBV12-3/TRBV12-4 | CASRSSGGVETQYF
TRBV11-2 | CASSLGWGGLGFF
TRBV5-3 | CASSLAGYYNEQFF
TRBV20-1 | CSAKDGGRTYNEQFF
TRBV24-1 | CATSGEVTDTQYF
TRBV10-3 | CAISGGQGGYEQYF